This T cell receptor beta chain was recorded in a study of T cells in Graves' hyperthyroidism and ophthalmopathy. Study at large: Blood was drawn when the patient was first diagnosed and still untreated. Points from the study as a whole: A model of 13 V-J pairs discriminated ophthalmopathy from stable hyperthyroidism. Most expanded thyroid clonotypes above 0.001 recurred in blood.

Fresh peripheral blood, about 10 ml of it, supplied the PBMCs. Notes on this clonotype: Antigen: not known.

This CDR3 region has 15 residues. The germline V gene encodes CDR1 SGHRS and CDR2 YFSETQ. With 1 base clipped from V and 6 bases from J, the junction kept 4 bases outside the gene matches. TCR beta CDR3 region amplification was performed from RNA transcripts. With the HTBI primer set, the TCR CDR3 went through a first round of RT-PCR. TCRdb analysed the multiplex PCR reads with MiXCR anew, one entry per CDR3 protein. The sample includes nearly 600,000 distinct CDR3 sequences, approximately 15% of them seen just once. The specimen sequenced was blood. The clonotype was recovered from a woman between 18 and 29 years old with Graves' ophthalmopathy. The chain uses TRBV5-1 and TRBJ2-1; 10 bases agree with TRBD2. CDR3 loop: CASSLKPSGSNEQFF. The CDR3 DNA sequence: TGCGCCAGCAGCTTGAAGCCTAGCGGGAGCAATGAGCAGTTCTTC. Based on the CDR3 plus reference TRBV5-1 and TRBJ2-1, the full variable domain is KAGVTQTPRYLIKTRGQQVTLSCSPISGHRSVSWYQQTPGQGLQFLFEYFSETQRNKGNFPGRFSGRQFSNSRSEMNVSTLELGDSALYLCASSLKPSGSNEQFFGPGTRLTVL.